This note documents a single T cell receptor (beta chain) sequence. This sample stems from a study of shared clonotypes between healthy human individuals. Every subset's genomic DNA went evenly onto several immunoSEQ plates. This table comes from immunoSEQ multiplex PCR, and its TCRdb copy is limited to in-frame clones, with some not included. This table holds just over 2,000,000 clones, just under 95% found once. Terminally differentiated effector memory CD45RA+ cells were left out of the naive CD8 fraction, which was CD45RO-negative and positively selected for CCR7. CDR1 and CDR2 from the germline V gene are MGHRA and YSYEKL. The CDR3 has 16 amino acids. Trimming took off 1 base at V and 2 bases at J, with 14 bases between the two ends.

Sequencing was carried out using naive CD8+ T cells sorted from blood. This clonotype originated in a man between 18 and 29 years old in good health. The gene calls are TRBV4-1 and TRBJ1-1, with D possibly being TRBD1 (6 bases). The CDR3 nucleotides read TGCGCCAGCAGCCAAGCCCCGGCAGGGGCCAACACTGAAGCTTTCTTT. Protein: CASSQAPAGANTEAFF.